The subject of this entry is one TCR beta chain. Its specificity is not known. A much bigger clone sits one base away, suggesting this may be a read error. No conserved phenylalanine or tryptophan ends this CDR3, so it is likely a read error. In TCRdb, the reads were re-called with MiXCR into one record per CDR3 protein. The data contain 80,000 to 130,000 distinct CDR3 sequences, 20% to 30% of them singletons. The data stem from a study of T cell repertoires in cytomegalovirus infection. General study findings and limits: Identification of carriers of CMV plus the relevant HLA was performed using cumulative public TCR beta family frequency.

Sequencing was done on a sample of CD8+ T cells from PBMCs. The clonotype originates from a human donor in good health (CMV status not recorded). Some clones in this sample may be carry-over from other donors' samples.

The chain's CDR3 is CASSLEKTDSNQPQHL. The CDR3 DNA sequence: TGTGCCAGCAGCTTGGAGAAGACAGATAGCAATCAGCCCCAGCATCTT. This chain connects TRBV7-4 to TRBJ1-5, with D maybe TRBD1 (5 bases). This CDR3 spans 16 amino acids. Germline lookup yields CDR1 SGHVT and CDR2 SQSDAQ. The V end was cut by 3 bases, the J end by 0 bases, with 12 bases between.